This TCR beta chain was retrieved from a study of T-cell memory formation after mild COVID-19. The overall study: Clustering of TCRs was largely donor specific.

After 5'RACE with constant-segment primers, TCR alpha and TCR beta cDNA libraries carrying sample barcodes and UMIs were obtained. A single record per CDR3 protein comes from TCRdb applying MiXCR to the 5' RACE reads. The sample records 470,000 or so distinct CDR3 sequences, roughly 20% being singletons. Study conclusions and caveats: Day 15 to 85 contracting clones showed balanced CD4/CD8; day 15 to 37 expanders favored CD4+.

Trimming removed 4 bases from V and 3 bases from J, with 13 bases in between. This CDR3 contains 15 residues. CDR1 and CDR2 from the germline V gene are SGHRS and YFSETQ. There are many counts of this clonotype. The antigen is undetermined. The chain is built from TRBV5-1 and TRBJ2-2; the D is unclear. The receptor was derived from an adult woman who had mild COVID-19 (a few samples of this study predate the infection). Cell type and time point are not known. Sequencing was done on a sample of PBMCs or a T cell subset sorted from them (not recorded which). For the CDR3, the DNA is TGCGCCAGCAGCCTCGCTAGATCATACACCGGGGAGCTGTTTTTT. Its translation: CASSLARSYTGELFF.